These 2 T cell receptor beta chains were all obtained from the same sample, sequenced in a study of cytomegalovirus exposure and HLA in healthy donors. The PCR had 60 Vbeta and 13 Jbeta primers. Assay used: immunoSEQ multiplex PCR; TCRdb lists only in-frame clones, some missing. The sample has approximately 160,000 clones; about 76% are singletons. Sequenced input: PBMCs. The receptors come from a male donor in good health and CMV-seropositive.

The genes are TRBV11-2 and TRBJ2-2; D possibly corresponds to TRBD1 (6 bases). Germline CDR1 is SGHAT and CDR2 is FQNNGV. CDR3 size: 14 residues. Trimming shortened V by 5 bases and J by 6 bases, and 13 bases separated the two germline ends. This CDR3 reads CASSRLRGPGELFF. For the CDR3, the DNA is TGTGCCAGCAGCCGACTCAGGGGACCCGGGGAGCTGTTTTTT. The full variable domain, rest sourced from reference TRBV11-2 and TRBJ2-2, is EAGVAQSPRYKIIEKRQSVAFWCNPISGHATLYWYQQILGQGPKLLIQFQNNGVVDDSQLPKDRFSAERLKGVDSTLKIQPAKLEDSAVYLCASSRLRGPGELFFGEGSRLTVL.

This clone was seen a single time. This chain uses TRBV27 with TRBJ2-6; 8 positions match TRBD2. The CDR3 has 15 amino acids. The J segment lost 3 bases and the V segment lost 5 bases, leaving 3 bases of the junction unmatched. Germline lookup yields CDR1 MNHEY and CDR2 SMNVEV (reference sequence). CDR3 region: CASSARGGGANVLTF. Here the CDR3 DNA reads TGTGCCAGCAGTGCCCGGGGGGGTGGGGCCAACGTCCTGACTTTC.